The 9 T cell receptor beta chains reported below all come from one sample, sequenced in a study of CD8 T cells in Susac syndrome. Random-hexamer reverse transcription was applied to roughly 0.5 to 1 ug RNA. TCRdb reprocessed the immunoSEQ multiplex PCR reads via MiXCR and lists one record per CDR3 protein. The top ten clones hold approximately 0.18% of a sample with some 300,000 distinct CDR3 sequences, about 89% of them seen once. Sequencing was done on a sample of CD8+ T cells from PBMCs. The receptors derive from a human donor with multiple sclerosis.

V is TRBV13 and J is TRBJ2-4; tentatively, D is TRBD2 (5 bases). V shed 5 bases and J shed 3 bases, with 8 bases lying between them. This CDR3 region has 13 residues. Looked up from germline, CDR1 is PRHDT and CDR2 is FYEKMQ (reference sequence). For the CDR3, the DNA is TGTGCCAGCAGCCCCCGGGACAAAAACATTCAGTACTTC. Its protein product is CASSPRDKNIQYF.

V usage is TRBV27 and J usage is TRBJ1-6; a weak D match, TRBD1 (5 bases). The CDR3 has 16 residues. CDR1 and CDR2 (germline): MNHEY, SMNVEV (reference sequence). Trimming cost V 7 bases and J 7 bases, with 20 bases left between them. The CDR3 sequence: CASTPRKAGANSPLHF. As DNA, the CDR3 is TGTGCCAGCACGCCCCGGAAAGCCGGGGCGAATTCACCCCTCCACTTT.

V usage is TRBV10-3 and J usage is TRBJ2-7; 12 bases line up with TRBD2. V lost 2 bases and J lost 4; bases outside the gene matches: 6. The length of the CDR3 is 16 residues. Germline loops: CDR1 ENHRY, CDR2 SYGVKD. This chain's CDR3 is CAISEALAGGPYEQYF. The CDR3, as DNA: TGTGCCATCAGTGAGGCGCTAGCGGGAGGGCCGTACGAGCAGTACTTC.

The chain has TRBV29-1 and TRBJ1-1; 9 bases map to TRBD1. V lost 5 bases, J lost 6 bases, and 10 bases stayed unmatched. The CDR3 is made up of 14 amino acids. The germline V gene encodes CDR1 SQVTM and CDR2 ANQGSEA. The CDR3 nucleotides read TGCAGCGTTACGATACAGGGGGCAGGGGCTGAAGCTTTCTTT. Translation: CSVTIQGAGAEAFF.

This clonotype has only one observation. The rearrangement uses TRBV27 and TRBJ2-2; D may be TRBD1 (5 bases). The ends were cut back, 5 bases at V and 8 bases at J, with 12 bases in the middle. From germline, CDR1 is MNHEY and CDR2 SMNVEV (reference sequence). The CDR3 totals 13 residues. The CDR3 here is CASSPTVIGELFF. CDR3 DNA: TGTGCCAGCAGTCCGACAGTTATTGGGGAGCTGTTTTTT.

The CDR3 DNA reads as TGTGCCACCAGCAGAGCTACAGGGGTTGCGGAAAAACTGTTTTTT. This gives the protein CATSRATGVAEKLFF. The chain carries TRBV15 and TRBJ1-4, with 7 bases matching TRBD1. Germline V lookup: CDR1 LNHNV, CDR2 YYDKDF (reference sequence). The CDR3 covers 15 residues. V gave up 1 base and J gave up 8 bases; unmatched junction bases: 7.

A single count supports this clonotype. The chain has TRBV27 and TRBJ2-3; D gene uncertain. Germline V CDR1 and CDR2: MNHEY, SMNVEV (reference sequence). Trimming took 5 bases from V and 3 from J, leaving 12 bases between them. CDR3 length: 14 amino acids. CDR3 nucleotides: TGTGCCAGCAGTCCGGAATTCGGTACAGATACGCAGTATTTT. Translation: CASSPEFGTDTQYF.

In DNA, the CDR3 is TGTGCCAGCACCAACCGCCCGACAGGGTTCGCCGGGGAGCTGTTTTTT. It translates to CASTNRPTGFAGELFF. The chain combines TRBV9 with TRBJ2-2; 7 positions agree with TRBD1. The CDR3 is 16 amino acids. V trimming: 6 bases; J trimming: 6 bases; junction bases outside the gene matches: 14. The germline CDR1 and CDR2 sequences are SGDLS and YYNGEE. Looking up the rest from reference TRBV9 and TRBJ2-2 gives the full variable domain: DSGVTQTPKHLITATGQRVTLRCSPRSGDLSVYWYQQSLDQGLQFLIQYYNGEERAKGNILERFSAQQFPDLHSELNLSSLELGDSALYFCASTNRPTGFAGELFFGEGSRLTVL.

This chain uses TRBV7-9 with TRBJ2-1, with D maybe TRBD2 (5 bases). Per the germline V gene, CDR1 is SEHNR and CDR2 is FQNEAQ (reference sequence). V was cut by 5 bases and J by 8 bases, with 13 bases left in between. The CDR3 contains 13 residues. Written as DNA, the CDR3 is TGTGCCAGCAGCCCTGGATCGAGGGATGAGCAGTTCTTC. It specifies CASSPGSRDEQFF.